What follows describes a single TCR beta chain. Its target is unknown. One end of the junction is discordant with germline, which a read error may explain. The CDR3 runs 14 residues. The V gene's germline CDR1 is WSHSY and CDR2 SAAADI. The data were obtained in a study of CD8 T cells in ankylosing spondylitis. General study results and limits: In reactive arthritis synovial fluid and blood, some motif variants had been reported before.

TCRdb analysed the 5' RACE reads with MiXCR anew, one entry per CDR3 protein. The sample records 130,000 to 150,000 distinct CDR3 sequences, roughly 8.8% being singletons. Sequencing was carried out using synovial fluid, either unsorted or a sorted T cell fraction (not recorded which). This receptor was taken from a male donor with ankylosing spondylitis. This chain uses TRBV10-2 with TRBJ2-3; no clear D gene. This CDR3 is CASSWSTSTDSQYF. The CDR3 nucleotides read TGCGCCAGCAGTTGGTCGACCAGCACAGATTCGCAGTATTTT.